Following are 15 T cell receptor beta chains from one sample sequenced in a study of blood T cell repertoires in COVID-19. Data came from immunoSEQ multiplex PCR; TCRdb stores just in-frame clones and leaves some out. This sample carries around 370,000 clones, nearly 90% of them seen once, and the ten largest clones take 6.5% to 7%. Sequenced sample: peripheral blood. Receptor source: a man aged 18-30 years with active or convalescent COVID-19.

As DNA, the CDR3 is TGCGCCAGCAGCCCCACGGGCGGGGGCAGAGAGACCCAGTACTTC. The encoded protein is CASSPTGGGRETQYF. This chain joins TRBV5-1 and TRBJ2-5; the D gene is possibly TRBD2 (7 bases). The CDR3 is made up of 15 amino acids. Trimming pared 4 bases from V and 4 bases from J, leaving 17 bases between. Germline values: CDR1 SGHRS, CDR2 YFSETQ.

The gene calls are TRBV6-5 and TRBJ1-1, with unresolved D. V was cut by 6 bases and J by 5 bases, with 16 bases left in between. CDR1 MNHEY and CDR2 SVGAGI come from the germline V gene. This CDR3 has 14 amino acids. The CDR3 reads CASRQGGVGTEAFF. CDR3 in DNA: TGTGCCAGCAGGCAAGGAGGTGTGGGTACTGAAGCTTTCTTT.

The chain uses TRBV14 and TRBJ2-3; D is possibly TRBD1 (6 bases). Deletions cut 0 bases from V and 2 bases from J, with 15 bases between. This CDR3 has 17 amino acids. Germline V gene lookup returns CDR1 SGHDN and CDR2 FVKESK. CDR3 sequence (DNA): TGTGCCAGCAGCCAAGATTGGGCAGGGGCTACCACAGATACGCAGTATTTT. This gives the protein CASSQDWAGATTDTQYF.

The chain links TRBV7-6 to TRBJ2-1, with D hard to call. CDR1 is SGHVS and CDR2 is FNYEAQ in the germline V gene. The CDR3 is made up of 19 amino acids. The germline V and J ends were trimmed by 5 bases and 0 bases, with 23 bases remaining between them. CDR3 residues: CASSPRLDGGASSYNEQFF. For the CDR3, the DNA is TGTGCCAGCAGCCCACGACTCGACGGCGGAGCCAGCTCCTACAATGAGCAGTTCTTC.

The chain uses TRBV2 and TRBJ2-7; D unresolved. The CDR3 is 12 residues long. V was cut by 6 bases and J by 2 bases, with 8 bases left in between. Germline assignment: CDR1 SNHLY and CDR2 FYNNEI. The CDR3 nucleotides read TGTGCCAGCAGAGCAGACACCTACGAGCAGTACTTC. This translates into CASRADTYEQYF.

This chain uses TRBV7-2 with TRBJ1-5; the D is unclear. This CDR3 comprises 17 residues. Germline V CDR1 and CDR2: SGHTA, FQGNSA. V lost 5 bases, J lost 3 bases, and 20 bases lay in between. Here the CDR3 reads CASSPNPPRWNNQPQHF. The CDR3 region has the DNA TGTGCCAGCAGCCCCAACCCCCCTAGATGGAACAATCAGCCCCAGCATTTT.

This rearrangement joins TRBV9 to TRBJ2-2; no definite D call. The CDR3 is made up of 13 amino acids. V was clipped by 2 bases and J by 3 bases, with 5 bases between them. Germline CDR1 SGDLS, CDR2 YYNGEE. DNA for the CDR3: TGTGCCAGCAGCGTCCCGTACACCGGGGAGCTGTTTTTT. Residues: CASSVPYTGELFF.

The rearrangement links TRBV5-1 to TRBJ1-1, with TRBD1 identical over 9 bases. The germline V gene encodes CDR1 SGHRS and CDR2 YFSETQ. The CDR3 is made up of 16 amino acids. J was trimmed by 6 bases and V by 1 base; bases with no gene match: 10. In nucleotides, the CDR3 is TGCGCCAGCAGCTTGCAGCCCGGGACAGGGAGTGCTGAAGCTTTCTTT. Encoded protein: CASSLQPGTGSAEAFF.

This rearrangement joins TRBV28 to TRBJ2-4, with 11 bases lining up with TRBD2. Germline V gene data show CDR1 as MDHEN and CDR2 as SYDVKM. The V and J ends lost 3 bases and 4 bases, in that order; junction bases with no gene match: 5. CDR3 size: 16 residues. As DNA, the CDR3 is TGTGCCAGCAGTTTTCGCGGGACTAGCGGAAAAAACATTCAGTACTTC. It yields the protein CASSFRGTSGKNIQYF.

The chain is built from TRBV5-1 and TRBJ1-5; 9 bases line up with TRBD1. J was trimmed by 6 bases and V by 4 bases; bases with no gene match: 8. Germline V CDR1 and CDR2: SGHRS, YFSETQ. The CDR3 extends over 15 amino acids. The CDR3 reads CASSATGGAGQPQHF. The CDR3 DNA sequence: TGCGCCAGCAGCGCAACAGGGGGCGCCGGTCAGCCCCAGCATTTT.

This chain links TRBV18 with TRBJ1-4, with 7 nucleotides matching TRBD1. With V trimmed by 2 bases and J by 0 bases, 12 bases remained unmatched. CDR3 length equals 19 residues. Germline CDR1 and CDR2: KGHSH and LQKENI. CDR3 DNA sequence: TGTGCCAGCTCACCATTCTGGACAGGCCCCGTTGCAACTAATGAAAAACTGTTTTTT. The encoded protein is CASSPFWTGPVATNEKLFF.

The rearrangement links TRBV5-1 to TRBJ2-7; D gene unclear. The CDR3 has 15 amino acids. The germline V gene encodes CDR1 SGHRS and CDR2 YFSETQ. The V end lost 0 bases, the J end lost 5 bases, and 15 bases lay between the germline ends. The CDR3 DNA follows: TGCGCCAGCAGCTTGGGCGGTTTGGTCCCCCACGAGCAGTACTTC. This encodes CASSLGGLVPHEQYF.

This rearrangement joins TRBV11-2 to TRBJ2-7; tentatively, D is TRBD2 (6 bases). CDR1 and CDR2 (germline): SGHAT, FQNNGV. The ends were cut back, 0 bases at V and 0 bases at J, with 21 bases in the middle. There are 19 residues in the CDR3. The CDR3 DNA is TGTGCCAGCAGCTTAGATTCGACCTCCGGGGGAACAAACTCCTACGAGCAGTACTTC. Its translation: CASSLDSTSGGTNSYEQYF.

This clone was detected a few times. CDR3 in DNA: TGTGCCACCAGTGATTTGCCGGTGCCGGGGTCGGGAGAAAAACTGTTTTTT. As protein: CATSDLPVPGSGEKLFF. V is TRBV24-1 and J is TRBJ1-4; D remains unclear. CDR3 size: 17 residues. Trimming cost V 0 bases and J 8 bases, with 18 bases left between them. The germline V gene encodes CDR1 KGHDR and CDR2 SFDVKD.

This chain links TRBV7-9 with TRBJ2-2; TRBD1 matches 7 bases. With 6 bases clipped from V and 6 bases from J, the junction kept 4 bases outside the gene matches. CDR3 length: 13 residues. Per the germline V gene, CDR1 is SEHNR and CDR2 is FQNEAQ (reference sequence). The CDR3 DNA is TGTGCCAGCAGACCACAGGGGCCCGGGGAGCTGTTTTTT. It yields the protein CASRPQGPGELFF.